Listed below are T cell receptor beta chains from one sample, sequenced in a study of OX40 agonist ivuxolimab in advanced cancers. The method was immunoSEQ multiplex PCR; TCRdb's version includes in-frame clones alone and lacks a portion of them. The data hold around 74,000 clones, with 70% to 90% observed a single time. This specimen consisted of CD4+ or CD8+ T cells sorted from blood, obtained in a trial of the OX40 agonist ivuxolimab. The receptors stem from an adult with an advanced solid tumor such as melanoma, head and neck, liver or kidney cancer. CDR3s include the opening cysteine and the closing phenylalanine or tryptophan. A D gene is named only where the DNA matches it firmly. Only part of the rows carry a size: once, few, many, or a class if the clone is expanded.

D gene | J gene | V gene | clone size | CDR3 DNA | CDR3 protein
TRBD2 | TRBJ2-7 | TRBV5-1 | - | TGCGCCAGCAGCTCTGAAGGGACTAGCGGTTTCGAGCAGTACTTC | CASSSEGTSGFEQYF
- | TRBJ1-2 | TRBV6-6 | - | TGTGCCAGCAGTTATAAGGATGGCTACACCTTC | CASSYKDGYTF
TRBD1 | TRBJ2-7 | TRBV15 | - | TGTGCCACCAGCCGAGGTCGGGGTGGACAGGGAGGCTACGAGCAGTACTTC | CATSRGRGGQGGYEQYF
- | TRBJ1-6 | TRBV11-2 | - | TGTGCCAGCAGCTTTTTGACAGGCGACTCTTATAATTCACCCCTCCACTTT | CASSFLTGDSYNSPLHF
- | TRBJ2-7 | TRBV7-2 | - | TGTGCCAGCAGCTTTTTCGACGAGCAGTACTTC | CASSFFDEQYF
TRBD1 | TRBJ1-1 | TRBV19 | - | TGTGCCAGTAGTCCATACAGGGGTGGGGACACTGAAGCTTTCTTT | CASSPYRGGDTEAFF
TRBD1 | TRBJ2-5 | TRBV5-1 | - | TGCGCCAGCAGCTTGTCCTCGACAGGGTGGGAGACCCAGTACTTC | CASSLSSTGWETQYF
TRBD1 | TRBJ1-2 | TRBV19 | - | TGTGCCAGTACCCAAGACAGGGCGAAAGAAACTAACTATGGCTACACCTTC | CASTQDRAKETNYGYTF
- | TRBJ2-1 | TRBV9 | few | TGTGCCAGCAGCGTATTCTCGGGGGCCTACAATGAGCAGTTCTTC | CASSVFSGAYNEQFF
- | TRBJ1-1 | TRBV10-3 | few | TGTGCCATCAGGGCCCCTAACAGTGGAATGAAAGCTTTCTTT | CAIRAPNSGMKAFF
TRBD2 | TRBJ2-3 | TRBV4-3 | few | TGCGCCAGCAGCCAAGATACAGGGTTAGCGGGGGTTTCCCTGTATTTT | CASSQDTGLAGVSLYF
- | TRBJ2-1 | TRBV7-9 | - | TGTGCCAGCAGCCCTCCCACGGGAGAGACGACCTACAATGAGCAGTTCTTC | CASSPPTGETTYNEQFF
- | TRBJ2-3 | TRBV5-1 | - | TGCGCCAGCAGTCCGGACGGGGCAGATACGCAGTATTTT | CASSPDGADTQYF
- | TRBJ1-2 | TRBV27 | once | TGTGCCAGCAGTTTAAGGGGGGCTTGGGGCTACACCTTC | CASSLRGAWGYTF
- | TRBJ2-2 | TRBV7-8 | - | TGTGCCAGCAGCCCAACTCTTAACACCGGGGAGCTGTTTTTT | CASSPTLNTGELFF
- | TRBJ1-4 | TRBV25-1 | - | TGTGCCAGCAGTGAGGCCGGGAAGAGTGAAAAACTGTTTTTT | CASSEAGKSEKLFF
TRBD1 | TRBJ2-7 | TRBV9 | - | TGTGCCAGCAGCCCCCGCCGGGACAGGGAGGCCTACGAGCAGTACTTC | CASSPRRDREAYEQYF
- | TRBJ2-3 | TRBV18 | - | TGTGCCAGCTCACCGGCTAGCGTAGATACGCAGTATTTT | CASSPASVDTQYF
- | TRBJ2-1 | TRBV28 | - | TGTGCCAGCAGTTTCTATGACAATGAGCAGTTCTTC | CASSFYDNEQFF
- | TRBJ2-1 | TRBV5-4 | - | TGTGCCAGCAGCTCAGGACGGGAAAGATCCTACAATGAGCAGTTCTTC | CASSSGRERSYNEQFF
- | TRBJ1-1 | TRBV5-4 | - | TGTGCCAGCAGCTTGGCCAACTCCGGGGGGTGGACTGAAGCTTTCTTT | CASSLANSGGWTEAFF
TRBD1 | TRBJ1-1 | TRBV7-2 | - | TGTGCCAGCAGCTTGAGGGGGCAGAACACTGAAGCTTTCTTT | CASSLRGQNTEAFF
- | TRBJ2-7 | TRBV18 | - | TGTGCCAGCTCACCACCCGCGCTCTACGAGCAGTACTTC | CASSPPALYEQYF
- | TRBJ2-2 | TRBV6-6 | few | TGTGCCAGCAGTAAAAATCAGGGGCCCGGGGAGCTGTTTTTT | CASSKNQGPGELFF
- | TRBJ2-1 | TRBV27 | - | TGTGCCAGCCGTCGGGGCGGGGCCCACAATGAGCAGTTCTTC | CASRRGGAHNEQFF
TRBD2 | TRBJ2-3 | TRBV5-4 | - | TGTGCCAGCAGCACGGCCGCTAGCGGGGAGACAGATACGCAGTATTTT | CASSTAASGETDTQYF
- | TRBJ2-3 | TRBV7-8 | - | TGTGCCAGCAGCCAAGCGGGTAGGCAAAAAGGCACAGATACGCAGTATTTT | CASSQAGRQKGTDTQYF
TRBD2 | TRBJ2-3 | TRBV9 | - | TGTGCCAGCAGCCATTCTCTCGGACTAGAGAAGATATTATTAGACACAGATACGCAGTATTTT | CASSHSLGLEKILLDTDTQYF
TRBD1 | TRBJ1-1 | TRBV5-8 | - | TGTGCCAGCAGCTTGTGGGGCAGGGGGGACGCTTTCTTT | CASSLWGRGDAFF
- | TRBJ2-1 | TRBV7-7 | once | TGTGCCAGCAGCTTAGATCGGGACGGGGAGCAGTTCTTC | CASSLDRDGEQFF
- | TRBJ1-1 | TRBV2 | - | TGTGCCAGCAGTGAAGCTTTCTTT | CASSEAFF
- | TRBJ2-7 | TRBV7-9 | - | TGTGCCAGCAGCTTGGGCAGGACCTACGAGCAGTACTTC | CASSLGRTYEQYF
- | TRBJ1-1 | TRBV5-6 | - | TGTGCCAGCAGCTTGCGCCAGGGCGGTTGGTTTTCTGAAGCTTTCTTT | CASSLRQGGWFSEAFF
- | TRBJ2-2 | TRBV19 | - | TGTGCCAGTAAAGCCAGGGGTAATGGCGGGGAGCTGTTTTTT | CASKARGNGGELFF
TRBD2 | TRBJ2-7 | TRBV7-9 | - | TGTGCCAGCAGCTCATCCAGCGGGGGGGCCTACGAGCAGTACTTC | CASSSSSGGAYEQYF
- | TRBJ1-1 | TRBV19 | - | TGTGCCAGTAGTATATATCTAGGGATCCACACTGAAGCTTTCTTT | CASSIYLGIHTEAFF
- | TRBJ1-1 | TRBV19 | - | TGTGCCAGTAGTGGTCCAGAGGTAGCTTTCTTT | CASSGPEVAFF
- | TRBJ1-3 | TRBV11-2 | - | TGTGCCAGCAGCTTATTCCGAAGCCCCCCTCCTGGAAACACCATATATTTT | CASSLFRSPPPGNTIYF
TRBD1 | TRBJ2-3 | TRBV5-1 | - | TGCGCCAGCAGCTTTCAGGGGGCTGGAGATACGCAGTATTTT | CASSFQGAGDTQYF
TRBD1 | TRBJ1-4 | TRBV7-9 | few | TGTGCCAGCAGGCAGACAGGGGGAGGTGAAAAACTGTTTTTT | CASRQTGGGEKLFF
- | TRBJ1-2 | TRBV4-2 | - | TGTGCCAGCAGCCCCCAGGGACCGATAAACTATGGCTACACCTTC | CASSPQGPINYGYTF
- | TRBJ1-1 | TRBV29-1 | - | TGCAGCGCCCACTGGGGCCGGGGACTACAGAACACTGAAGCTTTCTTT | CSAHWGRGLQNTEAFF
- | TRBJ2-7 | TRBV7-2 | - | TGTGCCAGCAGCTTCGGCAGGGAAATAACCTACGAGCAGTACTTC | CASSFGREITYEQYF
TRBD2 | TRBJ2-1 | TRBV6-5 | - | TGTGCCAGCAGTTACTCGGGACTAGCGGCCGATGAGCAGTTCTTC | CASSYSGLAADEQFF
- | TRBJ1-1 | TRBV10-3 | - | TGTGCCATCAGGATACAGGTGAACACTGAAGCTTTCTTT | CAIRIQVNTEAFF